This T cell receptor beta chain was observed in a study of beta chain features in type 1 diabetes. Study observations and caveats: Type 1 diabetes patients had TCRB CDR3s that were shorter (moderately but significantly so) in all four CD4+ subsets.

Every isolated RNA sample was fully reverse transcribed, so sequencing captured expressed TCRB transcripts. Assay used: immunoSEQ multiplex PCR; TCRdb lists only in-frame clones, some missing. The repertoire has 300,000 to 400,000 clones, around 9.6% of them found once; the top ten carry less than 0.65%. CDR3 size: 14 residues. V was cut by 1 base and J by 7 bases, with 11 bases left in between. From germline, CDR1 is SEHNR and CDR2 FQNEAQ (reference sequence). On this clone itself: As yet, its antigen is unknown.

Sequencing used central memory CD4+ T cells from blood. The chain recombines TRBV7-9 with TRBJ2-4, with D perhaps assigned TRBD1 or TRBD2 (7 bases each). This sequence was found in a man aged 25-45 years with type 1 diabetes. DNA for the CDR3: TGTGCCAGCAGCTTAGGACAGGGAGGGAACATTCAGTACTTC. This codes for CASSLGQGGNIQYF.